The 31 T cell receptor beta chains below were found in one sample sequenced in a study of T cells after yellow fever vaccination. From the 5' RACE reads, TCRdb called clonotypes with MiXCR, one entry per CDR3 protein. The table lists hundreds of thousands of distinct CDR3 sequences, about 13% of them singletons, with over 12% in the top ten. Here the sequenced sample was PBMCs, taken on the day of the yellow fever booster vaccination. The receptors here all came from a man in his thirties or forties who received the YFV17D yellow fever vaccine.

This clonotype has only one observation. The chain joins TRBV5-1 to TRBJ2-5; no clear D. CDR1 and CDR2 (germline): SGHRS, YFSETQ. V dropped 7 bases and J dropped 2 bases, with 12 bases sitting between them. This CDR3 contains 13 residues. The CDR3 sequence: CASQFGDQETQYF. CDR3 DNA sequence: TGCGCCAGCCAATTTGGGGATCAAGAGACCCAGTACTTC.

As to this clonotype: Germline and junction disagree at one end, which may indicate a read error. The chain links TRBV7-2 to TRBJ2-2; no clear D. The CDR3 consists of 14 residues. Germline loops: CDR1 SGHTA, CDR2 FQGNSA. CDR3 coding DNA: TGTGCCAGCAGCTTACAACGGAACAGCGGGGAGCTGTTTTTT. Residues: CASSLQRNSGELFF.

Of note for this clonotype: An end of the junction differs from the germline gene, which may be a read error. This chain connects TRBV27 to TRBJ2-7, with TRBD2 identical over 7 bases. Per germline, CDR1 MNHEY and CDR2 SMNVEV (reference sequence). This CDR3 comprises 12 residues. The CDR3 sequence is CATSPGGDEQYF. The CDR3 nucleotides are TGTGCCACCAGTCCTGGGGGGGACGAGCAGTACTTC.

The rearrangement uses TRBV15 and TRBJ1-6, with 7 bases matching TRBD1. The CDR3 loop spans 15 amino acids. Germline V gene sequence: CDR1 LNHNV, CDR2 YYDKDF (reference sequence). With V trimmed by 5 bases and J by 5 bases, 6 bases remained unmatched. The CDR3 spells CATSRGGQHNSPLHF. As DNA, the CDR3 is TGTGCCACCAGCCGAGGGGGACAGCATAATTCACCCCTCCACTTT.

This CDR3 is CASSRQQGTYGYTF. The CDR3 nucleotides read TGTGCCAGCAGTCGACAGCAAGGTACCTATGGCTACACCTTC. The chain uses TRBV6-1 and TRBJ1-2; tentative D call: TRBD1 (5 bases). The CDR3 is made up of 14 amino acids. V was cut by 5 bases and J by 4 bases, with 14 bases left in between. Germline lookup yields CDR1 MNHNS and CDR2 SASEGT.

The V gene is TRBV12-3 or TRBV12-4, the J gene TRBJ1-1; possibly TRBD1 for D (5 bases). The CDR3 is made up of 14 amino acids. The V gene lost 4 bases and the J gene lost 1 base, with 10 bases spanning the gap. The CDR3 here is CASSSHRRNTEAFF. CDR3 in DNA: TGTGCCAGCAGTTCCCACAGGAGGAACACTGAAGCTTTCTTT.

This clonotype was counted between two and nine times. The chain joins TRBV7-9 to TRBJ2-5, with 8 bases identical to TRBD2. The V segment lost 0 bases and the J segment 5 bases; nucleotides outside the gene matches: 8. CDR1 is SEHNR, CDR2 FQNEAQ, per germline (reference sequence). This CDR3 is 16 amino acids long. The CDR3 DNA sequence: TGTGCCAGCAGCTTAGCATCCGGGACTAGTTGGGAGACCCAGTACTTC. Translating it yields CASSLASGTSWETQYF.

This clonotype was found a few times. The rearrangement links TRBV30 to TRBJ1-4, with D unclear. The CDR3 extends over 12 amino acids. The V end lost 7 bases, the J end lost 7 bases, and 13 bases lay between the germline ends. From germline, CDR1 is GTSNPN and CDR2 SVGIG (reference sequence). CDR3 loop: CAFRRQGEKLFF. The CDR3 nucleotides read TGTGCCTTTCGAAGACAAGGTGAAAAACTGTTTTTT.

This rearrangement joins TRBV4-2 to TRBJ2-5, with 11 bases that match TRBD2. Germline V lookup: CDR1 LGHNA, CDR2 YNFKEQ. V lost 1 base and J lost 9; bases outside the gene matches: 13. CDR3 length: 17 amino acids. CDR3 in DNA: TGTGCCAGCAGCCAAGGTCTAGCGGGAGGCTCATCGGCGGCCCAGTACTTC. It is translated as CASSQGLAGGSSAAQYF.

The chain joins TRBV30 to TRBJ1-4; 10 positions agree with TRBD1. The CDR3 totals 13 residues. CDR1 and CDR2 from the germline V gene are GTSNPN and SVGIG (reference sequence). Germline trimming cut 3 bases from V and 8 bases from J; bases unmatched to any gene: 3. CDR3 sequence reads: CAWSRDRGEKLFF. CDR3 nucleotide sequence: TGTGCCTGGAGCCGGGACAGGGGCGAAAAACTGTTTTTT.

This chain uses TRBV3-1 with TRBJ2-2; 13 bases match TRBD2. The CDR3 totals 18 residues. With 1 base clipped from V and 2 bases from J, the junction kept 4 bases outside the gene matches. From germline, CDR1 is LGHDT and CDR2 YNNKEL (reference sequence). This CDR3 reads CASSQGLAGGPNTGELFF. Written as DNA, the CDR3 is TGTGCCAGCAGCCAAGGACTAGCGGGGGGCCCCAACACCGGGGAGCTGTTTTTT. Complete variable domain (other parts from reference TRBV3-1 and TRBJ2-2): DTAVSQTPKYLVTQMGNDKSIKCEQNLGHDTMYWYKQDSKKFLKIMFSYNNKELIINETVPNRFSPKSPDKAHLNLHINSLELGDSAVYFCASSQGLAGGPNTGELFFGEGSRLTVL.

The chain employs TRBV27 and TRBJ2-5, with 8 bases matching TRBD1. The V and J ends lost 1 base and 5 bases, in that order; junction bases with no gene match: 9. Germline V gene sequence: CDR1 MNHEY, CDR2 SMNVEV (reference sequence). This CDR3 has 16 amino acids. CDR3 nucleotide sequence: TGTGCCAGCAGTTTATTCCAGGGGGCGCTTTTTGAGACCCAGTACTTC. Its protein product is CASSLFQGALFETQYF.

This clonotype occurred a few times. This rearrangement joins TRBV20-1 to TRBJ1-2; TRBD1 matches at 7 bases. This CDR3 is 16 amino acids long. J gave up 2 bases and V 5 bases, and 14 bases lay outside the gene matches. Germline assignment: CDR1 DFQATT and CDR2 SNEGSKA (reference sequence). The CDR3 loop is CSAWVAGGLTNYGYTF. CDR3 DNA sequence: TGCAGTGCTTGGGTGGCAGGGGGTCTTACCAACTATGGCTACACCTTC.

The chain employs TRBV3-1 and TRBJ2-3, with 7 bases aligning to TRBD2. This CDR3 has 16 amino acids. Germline assignment: CDR1 LGHDT and CDR2 YNNKEL (reference sequence). V shed 2 bases and J 0 bases; nucleotides not matched to a gene: 5. Here the CDR3 DNA reads TGTGCCAGCAGCCAACAAGCGGGAACTAGCACAGATACGCAGTATTTT. Translation gives CASSQQAGTSTDTQYF.

This sequence joins TRBV12-3 or TRBV12-4 and TRBJ1-1, with 7 nucleotides matching TRBD1. The CDR3 sequence is 13 residues long. J was trimmed by 6 bases and V by 5 bases; bases with no gene match: 6. CDR3 sequence: CASSLYRGSEAFF. In nucleotides, the CDR3 is TGTGCCAGCAGTCTATACAGGGGATCTGAAGCTTTCTTT.

This clonotype has more than one count but fewer than ten. This chain uses TRBV7-9 with TRBJ2-1; TRBD2 matches at 7 bases. CDR3 length equals 15 residues. The trim removed 7 bases at V and 3 bases at J, leaving 9 bases unmatched. Germline-derived CDR1 and CDR2 are SEHNR and FQNEAQ (reference sequence). CDR3 region: CASKGGYFYYNEQFF. DNA for the CDR3: TGTGCCAGCAAGGGAGGGTACTTCTACTACAATGAGCAGTTCTTC. The full variable domain, its missing parts supplied by reference TRBV7-9 and TRBJ2-1, is DTGVSQNPRHKITKRGQNVTFRCDPISEHNRLYWYRQTLGQGPEFLTYFQNEAQLEKSRLLSDRFSAERPKGSFSTLEIQRTEQGDSAMYLCASKGGYFYYNEQFFGPGTRLTVL.

This clonotype was seen just once. The V and J genes are TRBV11-2 and TRBJ2-5, with D tentatively TRBD1 or TRBD2 (5 bases each). This CDR3 is 16 amino acids long. Trimming left V 3 bases short and J 1 base short, with 15 bases between. Germline V gives CDR1 SGHAT, CDR2 FQNNGV. CDR3 in DNA: TGTGCCAGCAGCTTGGGGGTTGGGGTCACCCAAGAGACCCAGTACTTC. This encodes CASSLGVGVTQETQYF.

This rearrangement joins TRBV6-5 to TRBJ2-1, with 7 bases aligning to TRBD2. This CDR3 region has 17 residues. The germline V gene encodes CDR1 MNHEY and CDR2 SVGAGI. V trimming: 0 bases; J trimming: 1 base; junction bases outside the gene matches: 6. The CDR3 is CASSYSVSGLSYNEQFF. CDR3 sequence (DNA): TGTGCCAGCAGTTACTCGGTTAGCGGGCTTTCCTACAATGAGCAGTTCTTC.

CDR3 in DNA: TGTGCCAGCACCTCTTTCGGACCCGTCGGGGGAAATGAGCAGTTCTTC. Its protein product is CASTSFGPVGGNEQFF. The V and J genes are TRBV28 and TRBJ2-1; possible D gene TRBD2, 6 bases. V was pared by 7 bases and J by 7 bases, with 23 bases between. Germline CDR1 MDHEN, CDR2 SYDVKM. CDR3 length: 16 residues.

This clonotype was detected a few times. J is TRBJ2-2 and V is TRBV7-2; D is perhaps TRBD2 (5 bases). The CDR3 loop spans 13 amino acids. The V gene lost 5 bases and the J gene lost 7 bases, with 11 bases spanning the gap. Per the germline V gene, CDR1 is SGHTA and CDR2 is FQGNSA. The DNA of the CDR3 is TGTGCCAGCAGCGGACCCGGGGTCGGGGAGCTGTTTTTT. It yields the protein CASSGPGVGELFF. The full variable domain, completed using reference TRBV7-2 and TRBJ2-2, is GAGVSQSPSNKVTEKGKDVELRCDPISGHTALYWYRQSLGQGLEFLIYFQGNSAPDKSGLPSDRFSAERTGGSVSTLTIQRTQQEDSAVYLCASSGPGVGELFFGEGSRLTVL.

This rearrangement joins TRBV29-1 to TRBJ2-5, with 9 bases that match TRBD2. Germline V gene sequence: CDR1 SQVTM, CDR2 ANQGSEA. The CDR3 sequence is 12 residues long. V was pared by 7 bases and J by 5 bases, with 5 bases of the junction left unmatched. The CDR3 sequence: CSAGTSWETQYF. The CDR3 DNA reads TGCAGCGCTGGGACTAGCTGGGAGACCCAGTACTTC. Variable domain in full (rest from reference TRBV29-1 and TRBJ2-5): SAVISQKPSRDICQRGTSLTIQCQVDSQVTMMFWYRQQPGQSLTLIATANQGSEATYESGFVIDKFPISRPNLTFSTLTVSNMSPEDSSIYLCSAGTSWETQYFGPGTRLLVL.

This rearrangement joins TRBV7-8 to TRBJ1-5; TRBD1 might be the D (5 bases). This CDR3 region has 13 residues. V was shortened by 2 bases and J by 9 bases, with 11 bases between the two germline ends. CDR1 and CDR2 from the germline V gene are SGHVS and FQNEAQ. The CDR3 coding sequence is TGTGCCAGCAGCTTACACGGGGGGTGGCCCCAGCATTTT. Amino acid sequence: CASSLHGGWPQHF.

This clonotype was counted a few times. The chain uses TRBV5-1 and TRBJ2-7, with 10 nucleotides matching TRBD1. Germline V gene data show CDR1 as SGHRS and CDR2 as YFSETQ. V dropped 4 bases and J dropped 0; count of bases not matched to a gene: 1. CDR3 length equals 14 residues. Here the CDR3 DNA reads TGCGCCAGCAGCGGACAGGGGGGCTCCTACGAGCAGTACTTC. Residues: CASSGQGGSYEQYF.

The chain carries TRBV20-1 and TRBJ2-1; D might be TRBD1 or TRBD2, each matching 5 bases. With 5 bases removed from V and 2 bases from J, the gap between germline ends came to 10 bases. Germline values: CDR1 DFQATT, CDR2 SNEGSKA (reference sequence). CDR3 length: 13 residues. The CDR3 nucleotides read TGCAGTGCTTCACTAGGGGCCTACAATGAGCAGTTCTTC. Its translation: CSASLGAYNEQFF.

This clonotype showed up just a few times. The rearrangement joins TRBV20-1 to TRBJ1-1, with 7 bases identical to TRBD1. Germline CDR1 DFQATT, CDR2 SNEGSKA (reference sequence). V dropped 6 bases and J dropped 11; count of bases not matched to a gene: 12. This CDR3 has 12 amino acids. The CDR3 bases are TGCAGTGCGGTCAAACAGGGGAAGGAGGCTTTCTTT. It specifies CSAVKQGKEAFF.

The chain couples TRBV20-1 to TRBJ2-1; no definite D call. The CDR3 extends over 10 amino acids. Trimming removed 6 bases at V and 6 bases at J, with 6 bases between. The germline V gene encodes CDR1 DFQATT and CDR2 SNEGSKA (reference sequence). Written as DNA, the CDR3 is TGCAGTGCGTCGGCCAATGAGCAGTTCTTC. Its translation is CSASANEQFF.

The chain employs TRBV15 and TRBJ2-7; D not resolved. CDR1 and CDR2 from the germline V gene are LNHNV and YYDKDF (reference sequence). There are 13 residues in the CDR3. The ends were cut back, 4 bases at V and 4 bases at J, with 11 bases in the middle. The CDR3 DNA follows: TGTGCCACCAGCATCCTGGGCAGGTACGAGCAGTACTTC. It codes for CATSILGRYEQYF.

This clonotype has ten or more counts. This chain connects TRBV18 to TRBJ1-2, with D possibly being TRBD1 (5 bases). V lost 8 bases and J lost 3, with 13 bases in between. This CDR3 has 13 residues. From germline, CDR1 is KGHSH and CDR2 LQKENI. CDR3 sequence: CASSSGTDYGYTF. CDR3 DNA: TGTGCCAGCAGCTCCGGGACGGACTATGGCTACACCTTC.

This clonotype was counted a few times. This chain links TRBV20-1 with TRBJ2-2; 13 positions match TRBD2. V lost 6 bases, J lost 7 bases, and 8 bases stayed unmatched. In germline, CDR1 is DFQATT, CDR2 SNEGSKA (reference sequence). This CDR3 region has 15 residues. DNA for the CDR3: TGCAGTGCGAGTGGACTAGCGGGAGTGGACGGGGAGCTGTTTTTT. Amino acid sequence: CSASGLAGVDGELFF.

CDR3 loop: CASSDGSRYEQYF. The CDR3 DNA reads TGTGCCAGTAGCGACGGGAGTCGGTACGAGCAGTACTTC. This rearrangement joins TRBV19 to TRBJ2-7; D is possibly TRBD2 (6 bases). In germline, CDR1 is LNHDA, CDR2 SQIVND (reference sequence). The V end lost 6 bases, the J end lost 4 bases, and 13 bases lay between the germline ends. The CDR3 covers 13 residues.

This chain uses TRBV15 with TRBJ1-5; 10 bases fit TRBD1. Germline trimming cut 5 bases from V and 4 bases from J; bases unmatched to any gene: 5. There are 15 residues in the CDR3. CDR1 and CDR2 from the germline V gene are LNHNV and YYDKDF (reference sequence). CDR3 sequence (DNA): TGTGCCACCAGCCCTCGGACAGGGGGAAATCAGCCCCAGCATTTT. Its protein is CATSPRTGGNQPQHF. The complete variable domain, with remaining parts taken from reference TRBV15 and TRBJ1-5, reads DAMVIQNPRYQVTQFGKPVTLSCSQTLNHNVMYWYQQKSSQAPKLLFHYYDKDFNNEADTPDNFQSRRPNTSFCFLDIRSPGLGDTAMYLCATSPRTGGNQPQHFGDGTRLSIL.